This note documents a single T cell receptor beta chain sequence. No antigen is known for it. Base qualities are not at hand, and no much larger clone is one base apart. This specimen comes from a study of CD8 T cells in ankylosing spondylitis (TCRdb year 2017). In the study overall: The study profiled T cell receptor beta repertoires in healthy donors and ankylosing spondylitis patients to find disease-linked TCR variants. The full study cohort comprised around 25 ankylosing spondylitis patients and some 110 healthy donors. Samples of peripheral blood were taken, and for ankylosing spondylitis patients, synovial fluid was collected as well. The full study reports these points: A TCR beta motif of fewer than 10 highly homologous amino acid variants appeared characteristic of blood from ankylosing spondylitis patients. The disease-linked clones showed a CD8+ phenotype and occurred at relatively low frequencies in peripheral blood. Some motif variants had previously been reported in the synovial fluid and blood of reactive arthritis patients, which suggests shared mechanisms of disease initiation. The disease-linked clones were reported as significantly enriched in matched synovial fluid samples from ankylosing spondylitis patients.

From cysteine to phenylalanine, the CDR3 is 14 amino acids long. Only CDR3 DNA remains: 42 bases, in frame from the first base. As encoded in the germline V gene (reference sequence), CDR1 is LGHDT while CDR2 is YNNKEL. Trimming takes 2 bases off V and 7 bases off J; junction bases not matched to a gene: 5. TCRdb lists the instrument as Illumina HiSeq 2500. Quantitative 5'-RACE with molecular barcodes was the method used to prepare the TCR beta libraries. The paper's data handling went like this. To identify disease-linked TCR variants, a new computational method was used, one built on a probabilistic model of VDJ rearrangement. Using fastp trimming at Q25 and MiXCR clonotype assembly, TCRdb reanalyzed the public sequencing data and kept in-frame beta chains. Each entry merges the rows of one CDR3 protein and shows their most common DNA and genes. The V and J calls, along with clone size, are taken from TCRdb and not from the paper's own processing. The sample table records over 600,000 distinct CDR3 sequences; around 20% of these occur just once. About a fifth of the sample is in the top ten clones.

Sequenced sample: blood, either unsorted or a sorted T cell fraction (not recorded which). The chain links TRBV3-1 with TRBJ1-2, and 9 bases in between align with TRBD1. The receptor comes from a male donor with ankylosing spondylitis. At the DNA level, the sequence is TGTGCCAGCAGCCAAAGACAGGGGGAATTTGGCTACACCTTC. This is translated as CASSQRQGEFGYTF.